The present T cell receptor beta chain was sequenced within a study of shared clonotypes between healthy human individuals. Sequencing used immunoSEQ multiplex PCR; TCRdb keeps in-frame clones, though not all of them. The repertoire includes fewer than 850,000 clones, 60% to 80% of them detected once, and 1.8% sits in the top ten. As concerns this clone: Its antigen is currently unknown.

The CDR3 contains 15 residues. Germline V CDR1 and CDR2: WSHSY, SAAADI. V lost 4 bases and J lost 4; bases outside the gene matches: 8. Study-wide points: Richness estimates generally favored naive over memory subsets. The four-donor shared clonotypes exceeded non-shared clonotypes in generation probability, with non-shared ones scoring lower.

Every contributor of samples was a Caucasian grown-up residing in Nashville, Tennessee. Material: memory CD4+ T cells sorted from blood. The subset was: CD45RA-negative fraction. The chain combines TRBV10-2 with TRBJ2-7; 9 nucleotides match TRBD1. This sequence was found in a young woman in good health. CDR3 DNA sequence: TGCGCCAGCAGTGTGGAAACAGGGGGCCGTTACGAGCAGTACTTC. Translation: CASSVETGGRYEQYF.